This T cell receptor beta chain was recovered during a study of beta chain features in type 1 diabetes. Study-wide findings and caveats: For Type 1 diabetes patients, all four CD4+ subsets carried TCRB CDR3s that were moderately but significantly shorter.

This clone was found a few times. Its target is unknown. Expressed TCRB transcripts were sequenced because the isolated RNA had all been reverse transcribed beforehand. Profiled with immunoSEQ multiplex PCR; TCRdb holds only in-frame clones, not every one. Of under 300,000 clones listed, 11% are singletons. The receptor was derived from a man aged 25 to 45 with type 1 diabetes. The source material was naive CD4+ T cells from blood.

The CDR3 nucleotides read TGTGCCAGCAGCTTGGTAACTAGACCTCAGGATACGCAGTATTTT. It is translated as CASSLVTRPQDTQYF. The chain carries TRBV5-4 and TRBJ2-3; D may be TRBD2 (5 bases). The germline gives CDR1 SGHNT, CDR2 YYREEE (reference sequence). V was trimmed by 0 bases and J by 6 bases, leaving 14 bases between them. The CDR3 is 15 residues long.